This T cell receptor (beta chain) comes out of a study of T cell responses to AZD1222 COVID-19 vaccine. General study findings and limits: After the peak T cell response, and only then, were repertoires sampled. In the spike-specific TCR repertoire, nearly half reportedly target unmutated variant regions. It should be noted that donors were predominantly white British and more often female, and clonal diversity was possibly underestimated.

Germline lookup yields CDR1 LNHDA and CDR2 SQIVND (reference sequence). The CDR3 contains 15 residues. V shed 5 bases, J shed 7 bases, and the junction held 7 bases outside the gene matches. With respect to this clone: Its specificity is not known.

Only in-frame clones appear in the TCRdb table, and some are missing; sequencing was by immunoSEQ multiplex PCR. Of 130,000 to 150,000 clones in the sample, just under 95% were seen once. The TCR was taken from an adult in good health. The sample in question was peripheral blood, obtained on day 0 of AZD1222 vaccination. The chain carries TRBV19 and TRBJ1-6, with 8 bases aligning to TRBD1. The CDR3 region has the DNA TGTGCCAGTAGTGCGGGGACAGGCGGCAATTCACCCCTCCACTTT. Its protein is CASSAGTGGNSPLHF.